The next 5 T cell receptor beta chains were all read from a single sample in a study of OX40 agonist ivuxolimab in advanced cancers. Assay used: immunoSEQ multiplex PCR; TCRdb lists only in-frame clones, some missing. The sample lists tens of thousands of clones, 92% occurring once. The specimen comprised CD4+ or CD8+ T cells sorted from blood, sampled in a trial of the OX40 agonist ivuxolimab. These receptor sequences come from an adult with an advanced solid tumor such as melanoma, head and neck, liver or kidney cancer.

This clone was seen more than once but under ten times. J is TRBJ1-1 and V is TRBV5-4; no clear D. Deletions cut 3 bases from V and 5 bases from J, with 8 bases between. CDR1 is SGHNT and CDR2 is YYREEE in the germline V gene (reference sequence). The CDR3 spans 12 residues. Here the CDR3 DNA reads TGTGCCAGCAGCTCCTTAGGGACTGAAGCTTTCTTT. It encodes CASSSLGTEAFF.

V gene TRBV19 combines with J gene TRBJ2-1; 12 nucleotides agree with TRBD2. CDR3 length: 13 residues. With V trimmed by 3 bases and J by 13 bases, 4 bases remained unmatched. Germline V lookup: CDR1 LNHDA, CDR2 SQIVND (reference sequence). As DNA, the CDR3 is TGTGCCAGTAGTATTACTAGCGGGGGGCCCCAGTTCTTC. It specifies CASSITSGGPQFF.

CDR3 nucleotide sequence: TGTGCCAGCAGCCCCCTAGGCTACCAAGAGACCCAGTACTTC. It translates to CASSPLGYQETQYF. The J gene is TRBJ2-5, the V gene TRBV7-9; D unclear. V shed 5 bases and J shed 0 bases, with 10 bases lying between them. CDR1 is SEHNR and CDR2 is FQNEAQ in the germline V gene (reference sequence). CDR3 length equals 14 residues.

V gene TRBV4-1 combines with J gene TRBJ2-7; 9 nucleotides line up with TRBD2. Germline CDR1 is MGHRA and CDR2 is YSYEKL. J gave up 5 bases and V 0 bases, and 5 bases lay outside the gene matches. The CDR3 is 15 residues long. CDR3 sequence (DNA): TGCGCCAGCAGCCAAGATGGCGGGAGGGGGAACGAGCAGTACTTC. Protein sequence: CASSQDGGRGNEQYF.

This chain connects TRBV11-2 to TRBJ1-2; D might be TRBD1 (5 bases). Germline CDR1 and CDR2: SGHAT and FQNNGV. V lost 4 bases and J lost 5, with 17 bases in between. This CDR3 spans 15 amino acids. As DNA, the CDR3 is TGTGCCAGCAGCTCCCTCGTGGGGGGAGGATATGGCTACACCTTC. Its protein product is CASSSLVGGGYGYTF.